The clone carrying this T cell receptor beta chain has more than one count but fewer than ten. CDR1 is SGHTA, CDR2 FQGTGA, per germline. Trimming removed 3 bases at V and 3 bases at J, with 12 bases between. The CDR3 is 15 amino acids. This sample stems from a study of identical twins. Each CDR3 protein gets one entry after TCRdb re-called the 5' RACE reads with MiXCR. Of approximately 700,000 distinct CDR3 sequences listed, roughly 18% are singletons. The same sample was also used in a study of T cells expressing NK-cell markers.

The V call is TRBV7-3, the J call TRBJ1-5; TRBD1 might be the D (5 bases). The clonotype originates from a woman younger than 30 in good health. Material: PBMCs. For the CDR3, the DNA is TGTGCCAGCAGCTTGCAGCCGGGGCCCAATCAGCCCCAGCATTTT. This sequence encodes CASSLQPGPNQPQHF.